The 29 T cell receptor beta chains in this list originate from one sample, sequenced in a study of shared clonotypes between healthy human individuals. Some clones are missing from TCRdb's copy, which holds only in-frame ones; the method was immunoSEQ multiplex PCR. The data show about 2 million clones, 90% to 95% seen once. The sequencing input was naive CD4+ T cells sorted from blood. Described subset: CD45RA+ positively selected. All receptors derive from a man aged 18 to 29 in good health.

This clone is a singleton in its sample. Other DNA sequences in this sample translate to the same CDR3. J is TRBJ2-7 and V is TRBV5-1; the match to TRBD2 covers 8 bases. CDR1 and CDR2 from the germline V gene are SGHRS and YFSETQ. This CDR3 spans 15 amino acids. V was pared by 0 bases and J by 3 bases, with 5 bases of the junction left unmatched. CDR3 DNA: TGCGCCAGCAGCTTGGGTTTAGCGGGAAGCTACGAGCAGTACTTC. This sequence encodes CASSLGLAGSYEQYF.

Regarding this clone: This may stem from a read error, because a much larger clone lies one nucleotide away. The chain links TRBV5-6 to TRBJ2-2, with TRBD1 as a possible D gene (5 bases). The CDR3 consists of 16 residues. Between the trimmed V and J ends, which lost 4 bases and 4 bases, there was a span of 17 bases. Germline V gene lookup returns CDR1 SGHDT and CDR2 YYEEEE. The CDR3 nucleotides are TGTGCCAGCAGCCGCGGTGTAGGGGCGAGCACCGGGGAGCTGTTTTTT. It yields the protein CASSRGVGASTGELFF.

The rearrangement links TRBV30 to TRBJ2-3; TRBD2 matches at 7 bases. V gave up 8 bases and J gave up 5 bases; unmatched junction bases: 7. Germline lookup yields CDR1 GTSNPN and CDR2 SVGIG (reference sequence). CDR3 length equals 12 residues. The CDR3 reads CAGAKRGDTQYF. CDR3 DNA sequence: TGTGCCGGCGCGAAGCGGGGAGATACGCAGTATTTT.

This chain joins TRBV6-1 and TRBJ1-2; D gene uncertain. From germline, CDR1 is MNHNS and CDR2 SASEGT. The CDR3 runs to 15 residues. The V gene lost 0 bases and the J gene lost 1 base, with 9 bases spanning the gap. The CDR3 DNA follows: TGTGCCAGCAGTGAAGCGAGAGCACTTAACTATGGCTACACCTTC. It yields the protein CASSEARALNYGYTF.

Worth noting for this clone: A read error is possible here, since a much larger clone lies one base away. This CDR3 is also generated by other DNA sequences in the sample. The CDR3, as DNA: TGTGCCAGCAGTGAACAGGACAGCAATCAGCCCCAGCATTTT. Its translation is CASSEQDSNQPQHF. The chain links TRBV6-1 to TRBJ1-5; D unclear. Trimming left V 2 bases short and J 1 base short, with 6 bases between. The length of the CDR3 is 14 residues. CDR1 MNHNS and CDR2 SASEGT come from the germline V gene.

V is TRBV2 and J is TRBJ2-1; 9 positions agree with TRBD1. Trimming removed 6 bases from V and 6 bases from J; junction bases left unmatched: 9. Germline V gene lookup returns CDR1 SNHLY and CDR2 FYNNEI. The CDR3 loop spans 15 amino acids. DNA for the CDR3: TGTGCCAGCAGCCTTGACAGGGGGAGTTTCAATGAGCAGTTCTTC. It is translated as CASSLDRGSFNEQFF. The full variable domain, in which reference TRBV2 and TRBJ2-1 provide the parts outside the CDR3, is EPEVTQTPSHQVTQMGQEVILRCVPISNHLYFYWYRQILGQKVEFLVSFYNNEISEKSEIFDDQFSVERPDGSNFTLKIRSTKLEDSAMYFCASSLDRGSFNEQFFGPGTRLTVL.

Notes on this clone: This clone may be a read error of a much larger clone one base away. This chain joins TRBV9 and TRBJ2-3; D is ambiguous. This CDR3 contains 11 residues. CDR1 and CDR2 from the germline V gene are SGDLS and YYNGEE. V was shortened by 4 bases and J by 5 bases, with 5 bases between the two germline ends. In DNA form, the CDR3 reads TGTGCCAGCAGCTTGGGAGATACGCAGTATTTT. Protein sequence: CASSLGDTQYF. The variable domain in full, with the rest retrieved from reference TRBV9 and TRBJ2-3, is DSGVTQTPKHLITATGQRVTLRCSPRSGDLSVYWYQQSLDQGLQFLIQYYNGEERAKGNILERFSAQQFPDLHSELNLSSLELGDSALYFCASSLGDTQYFGPGTRLTVL.

Of note for this clone: At the DNA level, this CDR3 is encoded by other sequences in the same sample as well. The J gene is TRBJ1-6, the V gene TRBV19; D may be TRBD1 (5 bases). The germline CDR1 and CDR2 sequences are LNHDA and SQIVND (reference sequence). The CDR3 covers 13 residues. Between the trimmed V and J ends, which lost 6 bases and 7 bases, there was a span of 10 bases. The CDR3 coding sequence is TGTGCCAGTAGCCTGGGGCCCAATTCACCCCTCCACTTT. This gives the protein CASSLGPNSPLHF.

The J gene is TRBJ2-3, the V gene TRBV7-9; D possibly corresponds to TRBD2 (5 bases). The CDR3 covers 14 residues. The germline V and J ends were trimmed by 11 bases and 4 bases, with 19 bases remaining between them. Germline loops: CDR1 SEHNR, CDR2 FQNEAQ (reference sequence). In DNA, the CDR3 is TGTGCCTGGGGAGTAGGGAAAATCGCAGATACGCAGTATTTT. Its translation is CAWGVGKIADTQYF. The entire variable domain, with the rest obtained from reference TRBV7-9 and TRBJ2-3, is as follows: DTGVSQNPRHKITKRGQNVTFRCDPISEHNRLYWYRQTLGQGPEFLTYFQNEAQLEKSRLLSDRFSAERPKGSFSTLEIQRTEQGDSAMYLCAWGVGKIADTQYFGPGTRLTVL.

The gene calls are TRBV27 and TRBJ2-4; D is possibly TRBD1 or TRBD2 (5 bases each). Germline CDR1 is MNHEY and CDR2 is SMNVEV (reference sequence). CDR3 length: 18 amino acids. Trimming took 0 bases from V and 0 from J, leaving 15 bases between them. CDR3: CASSLSARDALAKNIQYF. In DNA, the CDR3 is TGTGCCAGCAGTTTATCGGCCCGGGACGCTCTAGCCAAAAACATTCAGTACTTC.

The genes are TRBV27 and TRBJ1-2, with D perhaps TRBD1 (5 bases). The CDR3 contains 15 residues. V was clipped by 2 bases and J by 2 bases, with 12 bases between them. The germline gives CDR1 MNHEY, CDR2 SMNVEV (reference sequence). CDR3 DNA: TGTGCCAGCAGTTTAAGAGGGGTAACAAACTATGGCTACACCTTC. It translates to CASSLRGVTNYGYTF.

The chain employs TRBV2 and TRBJ1-4; tentative D call: TRBD1 (5 bases). The ends were cut back, 6 bases at V and 8 bases at J, with 13 bases in the middle. Per the germline V gene, CDR1 is SNHLY and CDR2 is FYNNEI. The CDR3 runs 13 residues. In nucleotides, the CDR3 is TGTGCCAGCAGGGTTATACGGGGGGAAAAACTGTTTTTT. It encodes CASRVIRGEKLFF. Filled out from reference TRBV2 and TRBJ1-4, the complete variable domain reads EPEVTQTPSHQVTQMGQEVILRCVPISNHLYFYWYRQILGQKVEFLVSFYNNEISEKSEIFDDQFSVERPDGSNFTLKIRSTKLEDSAMYFCASRVIRGEKLFFGSGTQLSVL.

The gene calls are TRBV10-2 and TRBJ1-1, with D possibly being TRBD1 (5 bases). The V gene's germline CDR1 is WSHSY and CDR2 SAAADI. The V end was cut by 7 bases, the J end by 3 bases, with 15 bases between. The CDR3 runs to 14 residues. In nucleotides, the CDR3 is TGCGCCAGCACCAGCTTGACAGTCTACACTGAAGCTTTCTTT. Translating it yields CASTSLTVYTEAFF.

The V and J genes are TRBV5-6 and TRBJ1-3, with a weak D call TRBD1 (6 bases). This CDR3 contains 15 residues. CDR1 is SGHDT, CDR2 YYEEEE, per germline. Between the trimmed V and J ends, which lost 4 bases and 0 bases, there was a span of 11 bases. The CDR3 DNA sequence: TGTGCCAGCAGCATCCGACAGGTCTCTGGAAACACCATATATTTT. It specifies CASSIRQVSGNTIYF.

This clone occurred once. V is TRBV6-5 and J is TRBJ1-1, with D maybe TRBD1 (5 bases). The CDR3 totals 12 residues. Germline V lookup: CDR1 MNHEY, CDR2 SVGAGI. V lost 6 bases and J 7 bases, leaving 12 bases between the germline ends. The CDR3 reads CASSPDRSEAFF. The CDR3 DNA follows: TGTGCCAGCAGCCCCGACAGAAGTGAAGCTTTCTTT.

This chain joins TRBV5-1 and TRBJ2-7; D remains unclear. This CDR3 contains 15 residues. Deletions cut 2 bases from V and 0 bases from J, with 12 bases between. Germline values: CDR1 SGHRS, CDR2 YFSETQ. The CDR3, as DNA: TGCGCCAGCAGCTTTTCCTTTGAGCTCTCCTACGAGCAGTACTTC. Translation: CASSFSFELSYEQYF.

J is TRBJ2-5 and V is TRBV5-4; TRBD1 matches 8 bases. CDR1 and CDR2 from the germline V gene are SGHNT and YYREEE (reference sequence). This CDR3 comprises 14 residues. Germline trimming cut 2 bases from V and 3 bases from J; bases unmatched to any gene: 3. The CDR3: CASSFQDREETQYF. Here the CDR3 DNA reads TGTGCCAGCAGCTTCCAGGACAGGGAAGAGACCCAGTACTTC.

This clone was found once. The chain combines TRBV28 with TRBJ2-6; D perhaps matches TRBD1 (5 bases). The CDR3 has 19 residues. Between the trimmed V and J ends, which lost 4 bases and 0 bases, there was a span of 19 bases. Germline CDR1 reads MDHEN; CDR2 reads SYDVKM. Here the CDR3 DNA reads TGTGCCAGCAGTTCACGGATCGGATATGACAGCTCTGGGGCCAACGTCCTGACTTTC. As protein: CASSSRIGYDSSGANVLTF.

V usage is TRBV10-1 and J usage is TRBJ1-6; 7 bases match TRBD1. The V segment lost 5 bases and the J segment 12 bases; nucleotides outside the gene matches: 19. Germline V gene lookup returns CDR1 WNHNN and CDR2 SYGVQD (reference sequence). This CDR3 comprises 17 residues. CDR3 loop: CASSRSIMVGTAEPLHF. The CDR3, as DNA: TGCGCCAGCAGTAGGAGTATTATGGTGGGGACAGCAGAACCCCTCCACTTT.

The chain is built from TRBV6-5 and TRBJ2-7; tentatively, D is TRBD1 (5 bases). This CDR3 has 13 amino acids. V was pared by 8 bases and J by 0 bases, with 11 bases between. Looked up from germline, CDR1 is MNHEY and CDR2 is SVGAGI. The CDR3 region has the DNA TGTGCCAGCCGCCGACAGAGCTCCTACGAGCAGTACTTC. It codes for CASRRQSSYEQYF.

This chain joins TRBV6-1 and TRBJ2-7; 7 nucleotides align to TRBD2. V was pared by 4 bases and J by 2 bases, with 8 bases of the junction left unmatched. The germline V gene has CDR1 MNHNS and CDR2 SASEGT. The CDR3 totals 15 residues. In nucleotides, the CDR3 is TGTGCCAGCAGTGGCCCGGGGGGAGGCGCCTACGAGCAGTACTTC. This translates into CASSGPGGGAYEQYF.

V usage is TRBV5-1 and J usage is TRBJ2-1, with TRBD2 matching 7 bases. Per the germline V gene, CDR1 is SGHRS and CDR2 is YFSETQ. J lost 9 bases, V lost 4 bases, and 16 bases had no gene match. The CDR3 covers 16 residues. Here the CDR3 DNA reads TGCGCCAGCAGCCTCCCGAGCGGGATTGTCTCTAGTGAGCAGTTCTTC. It is translated as CASSLPSGIVSSEQFF.

A single count supports this clone. The rearrangement uses TRBV5-1 and TRBJ2-3; D tentatively reads TRBD1 or TRBD2 (5 bases each). Germline CDR1 and CDR2: SGHRS and YFSETQ. This CDR3 region has 16 residues. V was cut by 4 bases and J by 2 bases, with 17 bases left in between. This chain's CDR3 is CASSPRRWGNTDTQYF. The CDR3 DNA is TGCGCCAGCAGCCCTCGTCGGTGGGGGAACACAGATACGCAGTATTTT.

The chain employs TRBV7-9 and TRBJ2-1; no clear D. V was shortened by 5 bases and J by 1 base, with 12 bases between the two germline ends. This CDR3 is built from 15 residues. The germline V gene has CDR1 SEHNR and CDR2 FQNEAQ (reference sequence). The chain's CDR3 is CASSKVLGSYNEQFF. DNA of the CDR3: TGTGCCAGCAGCAAGGTCCTTGGGTCCTACAATGAGCAGTTCTTC.

The rearrangement links TRBV11-2 to TRBJ2-7; D gene unclear. This CDR3 has 13 residues. CDR1 is SGHAT, CDR2 FQNNGV, per germline. V lost 5 bases to trimming and J lost 5 bases, with 13 bases between them. CDR3 bases: TGTGCCAGCAGCCTAAGTCCCCAGGACGAGCAGTACTTC. Translated: CASSLSPQDEQYF. Complete variable domain (other parts from reference TRBV11-2 and TRBJ2-7): EAGVAQSPRYKIIEKRQSVAFWCNPISGHATLYWYQQILGQGPKLLIQFQNNGVVDDSQLPKDRFSAERLKGVDSTLKIQPAKLEDSAVYLCASSLSPQDEQYFGPGTRLTVT.

The chain joins TRBV19 to TRBJ2-7; D possibly corresponds to TRBD1 (5 bases). Germline lookup yields CDR1 LNHDA and CDR2 SQIVND (reference sequence). V lost 3 bases and J 2 bases, leaving 14 bases between the germline ends. This CDR3 is 15 amino acids long. This CDR3 is CASSIVGQGPYEQYF. The CDR3 DNA is TGTGCCAGTAGTATCGTTGGGCAGGGTCCCTACGAGCAGTACTTC.

The rearrangement uses TRBV2 and TRBJ1-5, with D unresolved. The CDR3 is 14 residues long. Trimming removed 3 bases at V and 6 bases at J, with 12 bases between. Germline V gives CDR1 SNHLY, CDR2 FYNNEI. In DNA, the CDR3 is TGTGCCAGCAGTGATATTATAACGGGTCAGCCCCAGCATTTT. The encoded protein is CASSDIITGQPQHF. The full variable domain, rest sourced from reference TRBV2 and TRBJ1-5, is EPEVTQTPSHQVTQMGQEVILRCVPISNHLYFYWYRQILGQKVEFLVSFYNNEISEKSEIFDDQFSVERPDGSNFTLKIRSTKLEDSAMYFCASSDIITGQPQHFGDGTRLSIL.

To note about this clone: A much larger clone lies a single base off, so this may be a read error. The same CDR3 is also encoded by other DNA sequences in this sample. This chain links TRBV7-8 with TRBJ2-7; 14 nucleotides agree with TRBD2. The CDR3 runs to 15 residues. In germline, CDR1 is SGHVS, CDR2 FQNEAQ. J gave up 3 bases and V 5 bases, and 3 bases lay outside the gene matches. The CDR3 DNA reads as TGTGCCAGCAGCCCAGGGACTAGCGGGAGCTACGAGCAGTACTTC. Encoded protein: CASSPGTSGSYEQYF.

CDR3 protein: CASSLVTSGGQETQYF. CDR3 nucleotide sequence: TGTGCCAGCAGCTTAGTGACTAGCGGGGGTCAAGAGACCCAGTACTTC. The chain recombines TRBV11-2 with TRBJ2-5, with TRBD2 matching over 12 bases. CDR3 size: 16 residues. The V gene's germline CDR1 is SGHAT and CDR2 FQNNGV. With 1 base clipped from V and 2 bases from J, the junction kept 2 bases outside the gene matches.